The clone carrying this T cell receptor beta chain was seen a few times. The antigen remains undetermined. V was cut by 2 bases and J by 0 bases, with 10 bases left in between. Germline CDR1 and CDR2: SGHVS and FQNEAQ. CDR3 length equals 15 residues. The source of the sample is a study of blood T cells in healthy people across ages. Researchers collected ten milliliters of peripheral blood from every single donor. Samples each had at least 5 micrograms of total RNA extracted. Study-wide results and limits: Nothing was known about donor CMV status, and this possibly confounded expanded clonotype changes.

Combining a sample-barcoded 5' primer with a J-beta primer mix, a second PCR ran for about 7 to 11 cycles. TCRdb itself ran the 5' RACE reads through MiXCR, one entry per CDR3 protein. The repertoire holds 2 million or so distinct CDR3 sequences, about 50% seen once, with 2.1% in the top ten. Sequencing was done on a sample of blood. The gene calls are TRBV7-8 and TRBJ1-2; D gene unclear. This TCR was sampled from a woman aged 40 to 55 in good health. The chain's CDR3 is CASSLIARANYGYTF. CDR3 DNA sequence: TGTGCCAGCAGCTTAATTGCCAGAGCTAACTATGGCTACACCTTC. Variable domain in full (rest from reference TRBV7-8 and TRBJ1-2): GAGVSQSPRYKVAKRGQDVALRCDPISGHVSLFWYQQALGQGPEFLTYFQNEAQLDKSGLPSDRFFAERPEGSVSTLKIQRTQQEDSAVYLCASSLIARANYGYTFGSGTRLTVV.